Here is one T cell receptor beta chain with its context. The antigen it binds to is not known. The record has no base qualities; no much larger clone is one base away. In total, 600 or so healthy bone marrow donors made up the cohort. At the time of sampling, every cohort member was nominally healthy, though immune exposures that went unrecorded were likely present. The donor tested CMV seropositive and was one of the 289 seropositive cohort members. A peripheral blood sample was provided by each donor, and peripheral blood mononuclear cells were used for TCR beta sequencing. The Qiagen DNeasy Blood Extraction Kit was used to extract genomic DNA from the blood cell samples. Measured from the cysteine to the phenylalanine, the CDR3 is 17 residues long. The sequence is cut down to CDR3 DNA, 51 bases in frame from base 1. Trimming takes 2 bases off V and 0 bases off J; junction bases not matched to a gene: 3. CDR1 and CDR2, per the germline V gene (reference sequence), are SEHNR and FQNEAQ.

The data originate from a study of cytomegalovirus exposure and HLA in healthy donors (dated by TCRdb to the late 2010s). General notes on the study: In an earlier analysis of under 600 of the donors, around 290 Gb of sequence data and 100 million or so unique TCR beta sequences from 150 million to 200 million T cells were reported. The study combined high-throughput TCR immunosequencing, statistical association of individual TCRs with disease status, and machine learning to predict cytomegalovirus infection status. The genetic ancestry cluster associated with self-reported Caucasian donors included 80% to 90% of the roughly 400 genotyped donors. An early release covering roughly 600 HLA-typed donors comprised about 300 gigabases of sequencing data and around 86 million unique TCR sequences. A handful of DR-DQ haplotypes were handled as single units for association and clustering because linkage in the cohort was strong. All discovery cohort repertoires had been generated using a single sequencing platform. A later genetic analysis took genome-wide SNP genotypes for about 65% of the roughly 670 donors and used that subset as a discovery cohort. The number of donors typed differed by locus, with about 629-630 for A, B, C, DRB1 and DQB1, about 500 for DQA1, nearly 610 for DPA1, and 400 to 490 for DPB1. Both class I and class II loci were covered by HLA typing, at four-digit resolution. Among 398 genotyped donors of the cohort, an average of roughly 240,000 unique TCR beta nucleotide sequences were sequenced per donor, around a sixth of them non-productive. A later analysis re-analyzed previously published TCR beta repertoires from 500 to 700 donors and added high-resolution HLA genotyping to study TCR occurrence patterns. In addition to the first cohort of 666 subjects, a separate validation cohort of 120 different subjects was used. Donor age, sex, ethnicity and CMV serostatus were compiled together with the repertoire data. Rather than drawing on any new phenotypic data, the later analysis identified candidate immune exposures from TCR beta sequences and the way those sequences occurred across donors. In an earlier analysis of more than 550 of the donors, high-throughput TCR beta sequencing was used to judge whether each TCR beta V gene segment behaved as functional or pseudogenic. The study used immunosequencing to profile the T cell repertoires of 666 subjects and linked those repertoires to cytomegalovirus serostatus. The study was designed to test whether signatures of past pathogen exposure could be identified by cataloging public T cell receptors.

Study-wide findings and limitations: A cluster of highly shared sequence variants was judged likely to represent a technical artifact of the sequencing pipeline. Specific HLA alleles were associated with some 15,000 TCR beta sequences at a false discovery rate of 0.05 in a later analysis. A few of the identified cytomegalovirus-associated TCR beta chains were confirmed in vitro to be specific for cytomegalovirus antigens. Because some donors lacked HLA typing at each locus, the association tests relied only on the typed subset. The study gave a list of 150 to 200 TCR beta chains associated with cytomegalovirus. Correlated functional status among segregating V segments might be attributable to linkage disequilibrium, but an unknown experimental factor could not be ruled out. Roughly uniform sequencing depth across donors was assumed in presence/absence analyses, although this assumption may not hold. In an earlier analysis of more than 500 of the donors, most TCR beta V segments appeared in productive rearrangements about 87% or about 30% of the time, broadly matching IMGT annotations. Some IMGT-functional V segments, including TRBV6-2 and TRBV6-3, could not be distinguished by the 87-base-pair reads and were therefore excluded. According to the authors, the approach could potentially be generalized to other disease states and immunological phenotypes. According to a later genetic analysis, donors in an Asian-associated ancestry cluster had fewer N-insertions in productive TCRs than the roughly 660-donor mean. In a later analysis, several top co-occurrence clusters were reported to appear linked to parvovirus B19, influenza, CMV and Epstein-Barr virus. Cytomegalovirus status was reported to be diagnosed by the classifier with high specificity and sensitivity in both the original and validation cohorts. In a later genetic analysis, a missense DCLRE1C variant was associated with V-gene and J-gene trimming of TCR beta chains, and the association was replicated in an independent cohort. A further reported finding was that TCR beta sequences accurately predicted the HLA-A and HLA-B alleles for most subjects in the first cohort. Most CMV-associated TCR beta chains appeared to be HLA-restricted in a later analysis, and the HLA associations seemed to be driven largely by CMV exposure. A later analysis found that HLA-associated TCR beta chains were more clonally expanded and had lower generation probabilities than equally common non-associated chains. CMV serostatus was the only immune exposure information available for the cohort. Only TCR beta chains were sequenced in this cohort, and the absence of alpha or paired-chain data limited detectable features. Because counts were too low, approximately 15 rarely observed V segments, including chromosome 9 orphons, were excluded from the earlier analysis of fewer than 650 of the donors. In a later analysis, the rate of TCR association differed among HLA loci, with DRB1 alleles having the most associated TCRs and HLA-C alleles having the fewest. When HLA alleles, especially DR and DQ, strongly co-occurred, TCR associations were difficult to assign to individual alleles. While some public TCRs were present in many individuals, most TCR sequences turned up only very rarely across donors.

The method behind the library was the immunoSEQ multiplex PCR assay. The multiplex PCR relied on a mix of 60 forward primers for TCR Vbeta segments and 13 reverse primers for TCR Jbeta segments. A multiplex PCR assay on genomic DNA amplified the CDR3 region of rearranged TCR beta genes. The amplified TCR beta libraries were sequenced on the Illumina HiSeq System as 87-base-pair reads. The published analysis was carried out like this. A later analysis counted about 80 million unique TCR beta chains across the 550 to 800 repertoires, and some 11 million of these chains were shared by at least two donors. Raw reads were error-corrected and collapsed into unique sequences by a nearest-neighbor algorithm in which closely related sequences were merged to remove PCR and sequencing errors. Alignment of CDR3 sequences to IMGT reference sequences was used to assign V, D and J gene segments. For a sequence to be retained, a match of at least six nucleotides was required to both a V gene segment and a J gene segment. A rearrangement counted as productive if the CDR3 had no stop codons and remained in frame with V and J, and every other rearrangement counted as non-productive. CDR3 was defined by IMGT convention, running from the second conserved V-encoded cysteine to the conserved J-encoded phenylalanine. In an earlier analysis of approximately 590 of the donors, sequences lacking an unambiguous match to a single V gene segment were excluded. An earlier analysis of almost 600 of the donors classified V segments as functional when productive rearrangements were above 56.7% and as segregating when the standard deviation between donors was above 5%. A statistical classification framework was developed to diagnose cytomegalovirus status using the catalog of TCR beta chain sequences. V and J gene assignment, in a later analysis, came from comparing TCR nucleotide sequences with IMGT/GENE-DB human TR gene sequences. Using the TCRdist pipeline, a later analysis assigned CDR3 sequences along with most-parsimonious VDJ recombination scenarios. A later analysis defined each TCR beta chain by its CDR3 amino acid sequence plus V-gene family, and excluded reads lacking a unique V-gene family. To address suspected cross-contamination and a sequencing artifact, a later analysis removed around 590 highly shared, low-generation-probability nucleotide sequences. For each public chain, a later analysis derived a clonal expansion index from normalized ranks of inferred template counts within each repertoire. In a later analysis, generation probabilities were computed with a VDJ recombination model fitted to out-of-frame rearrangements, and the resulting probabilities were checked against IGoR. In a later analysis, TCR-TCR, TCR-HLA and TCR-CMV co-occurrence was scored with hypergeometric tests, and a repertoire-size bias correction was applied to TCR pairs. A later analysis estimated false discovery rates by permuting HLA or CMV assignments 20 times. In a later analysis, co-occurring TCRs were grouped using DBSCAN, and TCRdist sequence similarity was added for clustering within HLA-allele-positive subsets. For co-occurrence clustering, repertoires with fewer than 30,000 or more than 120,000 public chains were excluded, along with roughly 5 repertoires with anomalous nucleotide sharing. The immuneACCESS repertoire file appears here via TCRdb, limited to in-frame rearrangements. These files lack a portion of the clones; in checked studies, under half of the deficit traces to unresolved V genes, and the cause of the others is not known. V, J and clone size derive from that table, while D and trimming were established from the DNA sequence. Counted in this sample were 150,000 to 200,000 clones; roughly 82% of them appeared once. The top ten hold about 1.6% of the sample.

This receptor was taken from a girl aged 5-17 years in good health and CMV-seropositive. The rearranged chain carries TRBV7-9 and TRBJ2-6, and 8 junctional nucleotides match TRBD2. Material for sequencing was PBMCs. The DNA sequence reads TGTGCCAGCAGCTTACCGGGAGGGACCTCTGGGGCCAACGTCCTGACTTTC. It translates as CASSLPGGTSGANVLTF.